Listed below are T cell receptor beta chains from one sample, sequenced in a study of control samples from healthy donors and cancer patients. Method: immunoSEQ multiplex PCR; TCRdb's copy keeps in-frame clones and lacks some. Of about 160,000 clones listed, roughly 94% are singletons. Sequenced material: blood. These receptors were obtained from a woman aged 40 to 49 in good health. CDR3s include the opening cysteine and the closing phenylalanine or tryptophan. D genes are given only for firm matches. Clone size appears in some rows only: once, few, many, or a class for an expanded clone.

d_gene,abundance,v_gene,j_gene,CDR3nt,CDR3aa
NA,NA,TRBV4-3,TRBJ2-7,TGCGCCAGCAGCGGGACCACATACGAGCAGTACTTC,CASSGTTYEQYF
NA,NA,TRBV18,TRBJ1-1,TGTGCCAGCTCACCGAATGCCGGCACTGAAGCTTTCTTT,CASSPNAGTEAFF
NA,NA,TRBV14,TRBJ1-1,TGTGCCAGCAGCCGCGACCGGGACTACCGGTCTGAAGCTTTCTTT,CASSRDRDYRSEAFF
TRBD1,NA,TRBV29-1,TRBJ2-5,TGCAGCGTTGACCGGACAGGGCAAGAGACCCAGTACTTC,CSVDRTGQETQYF
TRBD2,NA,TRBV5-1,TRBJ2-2,TGCGCCAGCAGCTTCTCCCCGACTAGCGGGAGAACCGGGGAGCTGTTTTTT,CASSFSPTSGRTGELFF
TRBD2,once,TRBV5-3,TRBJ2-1,TGTGCCAGAAGCTTGCGGAATAGATTAGCGGGAGGGTTACGTTCCTACAATGAGCAGTTCTTC,CARSLRNRLAGGLRSYNEQFF
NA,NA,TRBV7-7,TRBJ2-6,TGTGCTACTGGCAGGTTAACCTCTGGGGCCAACGTCCTGACTTTC,CATGRLTSGANVLTF
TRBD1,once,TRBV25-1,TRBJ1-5,TGTGCCAGCAGTGCGACAGGGATGGATCAGCCCCAGCATTTT,CASSATGMDQPQHF
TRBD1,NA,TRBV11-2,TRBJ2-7,TGTGCCAGCAGCTCAGGGACAGGGACCTACGAGCAGTACTTC,CASSSGTGTYEQYF
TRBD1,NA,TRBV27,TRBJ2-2,TGTGCCAGCAGGAGACAGGGGGCTGGCGGGGAGCTGTTTTTT,CASRRQGAGGELFF
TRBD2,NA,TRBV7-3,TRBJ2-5,TGTGCCAGCAGTTTTTTCCCGGGACTAGCGGGGGCAGAGACCCAGTACTTC,CASSFFPGLAGAETQYF
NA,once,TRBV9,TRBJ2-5,TGTGCCAGCAGCGTAGACCCAGGGCTATTTGGCGAGACCCAGTACTTC,CASSVDPGLFGETQYF
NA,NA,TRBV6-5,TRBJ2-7,TGTGCCAGCAGTTACGCTCCTACCTACGAGCAGTACTTC,CASSYAPTYEQYF
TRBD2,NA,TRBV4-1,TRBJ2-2,TGCGCCAGCAGCCAATATCTGGCGGGAGATGGCACCGGGGAGCTGTTTTTT,CASSQYLAGDGTGELFF
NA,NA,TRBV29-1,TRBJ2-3,TGCAGCGTGGGGGACATCACAGATACGCAGTATTTT,CSVGDITDTQYF
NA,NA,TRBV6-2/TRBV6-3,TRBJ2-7,TGTGCCAGCAGTTATAGGGAAGCCTACGAGCAGTACTTC,CASSYREAYEQYF
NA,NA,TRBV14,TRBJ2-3,TGTGCCAGCAGCCAAGATACAGGGATTGTTCGCACAGATACGCAGTATTTT,CASSQDTGIVRTDTQYF
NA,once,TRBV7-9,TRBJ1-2,TGTGCCAGCAGCCCGTTCCGGTACCAGGAGGGCTACACCTTC,CASSPFRYQEGYTF
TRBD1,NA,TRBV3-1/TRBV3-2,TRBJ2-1,TGTGCCAGCAGCCAAGAGTTGGGACAGTTCTACAATGAGCAGTTCTTC,CASSQELGQFYNEQFF
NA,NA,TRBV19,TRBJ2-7,TGTGCCAGTAGTACGGAGGGGGGCTCGGGTGAGCAGTACTTC,CASSTEGGSGEQYF
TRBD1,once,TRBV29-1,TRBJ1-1,TGCAGCGTTGATCCAGGGGGCAACACTGAAGCTTTCTTT,CSVDPGGNTEAFF
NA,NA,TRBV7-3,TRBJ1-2,TGTGCCAGCAGCGCGCTGGCGGGGGGGCGAGGCTACACCTTC,CASSALAGGRGYTF
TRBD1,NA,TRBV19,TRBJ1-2,TGTGCCAGCTTCTCAGGGGGCCGAGGCTACACCTTC,CASFSGGRGYTF
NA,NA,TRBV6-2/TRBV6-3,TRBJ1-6,TGTGCCAGCAGTCGCGAGGTCTCAGGGAATTCACCCCTCCACTTT,CASSREVSGNSPLHF
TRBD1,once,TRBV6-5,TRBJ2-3,TGTGCCAGCAGTTTAAGTGGGACAGGGGCCACAGATACGCAGTATTTT,CASSLSGTGATDTQYF
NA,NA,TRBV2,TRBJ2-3,TGTGCCAGCAGGGCGGGACCCCCGACAGATACGCAGTATTTT,CASRAGPPTDTQYF
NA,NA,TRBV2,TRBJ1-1,TGTGCCAGCAAGGCAGCAGGACCGGAGTCTTTCTTT,CASKAAGPESFF
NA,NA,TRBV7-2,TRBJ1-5,TGTGCCAGCAGCTTAAGTAGGTCTATCCAGCAGCCCCAGCATTTT,CASSLSRSIQQPQHF